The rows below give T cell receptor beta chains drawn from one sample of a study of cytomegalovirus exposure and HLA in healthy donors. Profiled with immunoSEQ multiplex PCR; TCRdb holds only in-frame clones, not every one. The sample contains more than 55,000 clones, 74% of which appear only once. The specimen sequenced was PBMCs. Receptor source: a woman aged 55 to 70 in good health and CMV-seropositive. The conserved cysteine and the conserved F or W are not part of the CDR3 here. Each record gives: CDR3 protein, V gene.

ASSSAGASVGYT,TRBV6-5
ALGLAGFTDTQY,TRBV30
ASSLTAYEQY,TRBV5-6
ASSSSAGGDYGYT,TRBV5-4
ASSLPRGASYEQY,TRBV11-2
ASSERTGGRTEAF,TRBV6-1
ASSFQGAESPLH,TRBV5-1
ASSAGEVAKNIQY,TRBV2
ASSERADSNQPQH,TRBV2
ASSELGSGNPDTQY,TRBV25-1
ASSEWTTRYGYT,TRBV6-1
ASSQTQGLTNEKLF,TRBV5-1
ASSESWATEAF,TRBV25-1
ASSQGWTGNQPQH,TRBV4-2
AWTPHGNSGSLF,TRBV30
ASNLRQAGGDEQY,TRBV6-1
ASSSDRNQPQH,TRBV7-9
ASRTGDVDGYT,TRBV10-3
AWSVQTGLGYT,TRBV30
AISDRAGETGELF,TRBV10-3
ASSVDPGRNQPQH,TRBV9
ASSVGALAGRETQY,TRBV9
ASNLQGGTNQPQH,TRBV6-6
ASTLDSIGKLF,TRBV6-1
ASSFDSSYEQY,TRBV5-4
ASGLGGTSGALANEQY,TRBV12-5
AISDRGLAFGTQY,TRBV10-3
ASSLSRTDTEAF,TRBV4-1
ASSDGTVSSNEQF,TRBV7-2
AWRWGRGSYGYT,TRBV30
ASSSGLSGLYGYT,TRBV5-1
ASSYSGRAIYEQF,TRBV6-5
ASSSQGGRDQPQH,TRBV2
ASSLQGETEAF,TRBV5-6
SSEVTALTEAF,TRBV7-9
ASSPSTGGSPLH,TRBV19
ASSMTGGFAETQY,TRBV2
ASSLYRGEQPQH,TRBV27
ASSIGEVQF,TRBV19
ASSFSGNQPQH,TRBV7-8
ASTGGRGANQPQH,TRBV6-1